These 24 T cell receptor beta chains were all obtained from the same sample, sequenced in a study of T cells after yellow fever vaccination. TCRdb redid the calling of the 5' RACE reads with MiXCR, one entry per CDR3 protein. The repertoire holds 610,000 or so distinct CDR3 sequences, with approximately 13% as singletons. The input for sequencing was PBMCs, taken on the day of the yellow fever booster vaccination. The receptors derive from a man younger than 40 who received the YFV17D yellow fever vaccine.

V gene TRBV20-1 combines with J gene TRBJ2-1; D possibly corresponds to TRBD2 (5 bases). The CDR3 length is 13 residues. The germline CDR1 and CDR2 sequences are DFQATT and SNEGSKA (reference sequence). V was shortened by 0 bases and J by 3 bases, with 6 bases between the two germline ends. CDR3 amino acids: CSARDRGYNEQFF. CDR3 nucleotide sequence: TGCAGTGCTAGAGATCGGGGCTACAATGAGCAGTTCTTC.

This clonotype was found a few times. This chain joins TRBV7-6 and TRBJ2-3, with TRBD1 matching 8 bases. The CDR3 has 15 amino acids. The trim removed 4 bases at V and 10 bases at J, leaving 13 bases unmatched. Germline V CDR1 and CDR2: SGHVS, FNYEAQ. CDR3 DNA sequence: TGTGCCAGCAGCTCCACCGAGGGGGACAGGAGTGCGCAGTATTTT. This codes for CASSSTEGDRSAQYF.

This clonotype was seen at least ten times. This chain connects TRBV4-2 to TRBJ2-1; D is perhaps TRBD1 (6 bases). Trimming took 0 bases from V and 5 from J, leaving 11 bases between them. Germline values: CDR1 LGHNA, CDR2 YNFKEQ. This CDR3 has 15 amino acids. The CDR3 sequence is CASSQDRTGNNEQFF. The CDR3 DNA follows: TGTGCCAGCAGCCAAGACCGTACAGGGAACAATGAGCAGTTCTTC.

This clonotype has only a few counts. This chain uses TRBV29-1 with TRBJ2-2; 10 bases align to TRBD2. The germline gives CDR1 SQVTM, CDR2 ANQGSEA. The CDR3 runs 16 residues. The CDR3 DNA sequence: TGCGCGGGAGGGATAGCGGGAGGTGGGAACACCGGGGAGCTGTTTTTT. Translating gives CAGGIAGGGNTGELFF.

The CDR3 nucleotides read TGTGCCAGCAGCTGGGACCCGCAAGAGACCCAGTACTTC. It translates to CASSWDPQETQYF. The chain carries TRBV12-3 or TRBV12-4 and TRBJ2-5; D possibly uses TRBD1 or TRBD2 (5 bases each). The CDR3 is 13 residues long. Trimming pared 6 bases from V and 2 bases from J, leaving 10 bases between.

This clonotype came up a few times. The V gene is TRBV12-3 or TRBV12-4, the J gene TRBJ2-1, with a tentative D call TRBD1 (5 bases). Deletions cut 4 bases from V and 4 bases from J, with 11 bases between. The CDR3 covers 14 residues. Here the CDR3 reads CASSSGLPYNEQFF. CDR3 nucleotide sequence: TGTGCCAGCAGTTCAGGGCTCCCTTACAATGAGCAGTTCTTC.

This clonotype was detected a few times. J is TRBJ2-3 and V is TRBV5-1, with D possibly matching TRBD2 (5 bases). Per the germline V gene, CDR1 is SGHRS and CDR2 is YFSETQ. Trimming took 2 bases from V and 6 from J, leaving 10 bases between them. This CDR3 contains 13 residues. The CDR3 region has the DNA TGCGCCAGCAGCTTACTAGTTTTGGATACGCAGTATTTT. It yields the protein CASSLLVLDTQYF.

J is TRBJ2-1 and V is TRBV9, with 8 bases matching TRBD2. V trimming: 4 bases; J trimming: 8 bases; junction bases outside the gene matches: 26. The CDR3 spans 20 residues. CDR1 is SGDLS, CDR2 YYNGEE, per germline. This CDR3 is CASSKGSGIGRALGFHEQFF. CDR3 DNA sequence: TGTGCCAGCAGCAAGGGGTCAGGTATCGGGAGGGCCTTAGGTTTCCATGAGCAGTTCTTC. Using reference TRBV9 and TRBJ2-1 for the parts outside the CDR3, the full variable domain is DSGVTQTPKHLITATGQRVTLRCSPRSGDLSVYWYQQSLDQGLQFLIQYYNGEERAKGNILERFSAQQFPDLHSELNLSSLELGDSALYFCASSKGSGIGRALGFHEQFFGPGTRLTVL.

This clonotype was observed a few times. V is TRBV20-1 and J is TRBJ1-5; D not resolved. V was pared by 2 bases and J by 2 bases, with 13 bases between. Germline lookup yields CDR1 DFQATT and CDR2 SNEGSKA (reference sequence). This CDR3 region has 15 residues. CDR3 protein: CSARPPTLGNQPQHF. The CDR3 coding sequence is TGCAGTGCTAGACCCCCGACTTTGGGCAATCAGCCCCAGCATTTT.

Details on this clonotype: A read error is possible here, since a much larger clone lies one base away. V is TRBV20-1 and J is TRBJ2-1; D might be TRBD1 (6 bases). CDR3 length equals 14 residues. In germline, CDR1 is DFQATT, CDR2 SNEGSKA (reference sequence). The V gene lost 5 bases and the J gene lost 4 bases, with 15 bases spanning the gap. CDR3: CSAWKAGVYNEQFF. The CDR3 DNA is TGCAGTGCTTGGAAGGCAGGGGTGTACAATGAGCAGTTCTTC.

This clonotype appeared a few times. The chain carries TRBV20-1 and TRBJ1-4; 9 bases are a match to TRBD1. V dropped 5 bases and J dropped 9; count of bases not matched to a gene: 7. The V gene's germline CDR1 is DFQATT and CDR2 SNEGSKA (reference sequence). The CDR3 loop spans 13 amino acids. The CDR3 loop is CSAQQGARKKLFF. The CDR3 bases are TGCAGTGCTCAACAGGGGGCGCGGAAAAAACTGTTTTTT.

V and J are TRBV16 and TRBJ2-7; 7 positions agree with TRBD1. The CDR3 contains 13 residues. CDR1 is KGHSY, CDR2 FQNENV, per germline. Losses at the gene ends were 3 bases for V and 3 bases for J; bases not matched to a gene: 2. For the CDR3, the DNA is TGTGCCAGCAGCCACGGACAGGTCTACGAGCAGTACTTC. Its protein is CASSHGQVYEQYF.

The table lists this clonotype with a few counts. V is TRBV27 and J is TRBJ2-3; 7 nucleotides line up with TRBD2. V lost 7 bases and J lost 2; bases outside the gene matches: 6. Germline V lookup: CDR1 MNHEY, CDR2 SMNVEV (reference sequence). CDR3 length: 14 residues. The CDR3 here is CASKEAGSTDTQYF. Here the CDR3 DNA reads TGTGCCAGCAAAGAAGCGGGGTCCACAGATACGCAGTATTTT.

This sequence joins TRBV20-1 and TRBJ2-2; perhaps TRBD2 as D (5 bases). The V gene lost 1 base and the J gene lost 4 bases, with 19 bases spanning the gap. The CDR3 is 17 amino acids. The germline V gene encodes CDR1 DFQATT and CDR2 SNEGSKA (reference sequence). In DNA, the CDR3 is TGCAGTGCTAGAGGTTCGGGCGGGCTCGCCACCACCGGGGAGCTGTTTTTT. This codes for CSARGSGGLATTGELFF.

V usage is TRBV9 and J usage is TRBJ2-2, with 11 bases lining up with TRBD2. CDR1 SGDLS and CDR2 YYNGEE come from the germline V gene. V lost 4 bases and J lost 2; bases outside the gene matches: 4. The CDR3 covers 16 residues. The CDR3 DNA is TGTGCCAGCAGCCCAAGACTAGCGGGAAACACCGGGGAGCTGTTTTTT. This encodes CASSPRLAGNTGELFF. The full variable domain, with the rest looked up from reference TRBV9 and TRBJ2-2, is DSGVTQTPKHLITATGQRVTLRCSPRSGDLSVYWYQQSLDQGLQFLIQYYNGEERAKGNILERFSAQQFPDLHSELNLSSLELGDSALYFCASSPRLAGNTGELFFGEGSRLTVL.

This clonotype occurred a few times. V and J are TRBV19 and TRBJ1-5; D possibly corresponds to TRBD1 (6 bases). V dropped 5 bases and J dropped 4 bases, with 6 bases sitting between them. Germline V lookup: CDR1 LNHDA, CDR2 SQIVND (reference sequence). The length of the CDR3 is 12 residues. The CDR3 DNA is TGTGCCAGTAGTGGACAGAATCAGCCCCAGCATTTT. This codes for CASSGQNQPQHF.

This clonotype was observed a few times. The V and J genes are TRBV18 and TRBJ1-4; a possible D gene is TRBD1 (5 bases). The germline CDR1 and CDR2 sequences are KGHSH and LQKENI. The CDR3 runs to 13 residues. Trimming cost V 4 bases and J 8 bases, with 11 bases left between them. The CDR3 bases are TGTGCCAGCTCACAGAGAAGGGGAGAAAAACTGTTTTTT. Amino acid sequence: CASSQRRGEKLFF.

This clonotype was seen more than once but under ten times. DNA for the CDR3: TGTGCCAGCACCGAGTGGGGTTCGGGTCAGCCCCAGCATTTT. Encoded protein: CASTEWGSGQPQHF. The rearrangement joins TRBV27 to TRBJ1-5, with D uncertain. CDR1 is MNHEY and CDR2 is SMNVEV in the germline V gene (reference sequence). V lost 7 bases, J lost 6 bases, and 16 bases lay in between. The CDR3 is made up of 14 amino acids.

The V gene is TRBV7-8, the J gene TRBJ2-2; a weak D match, TRBD1 (5 bases). CDR1 SGHVS and CDR2 FQNEAQ come from the germline V gene. The CDR3 has 15 amino acids. V was pared by 1 base and J by 5 bases, with 11 bases between. CDR3 amino acids: CASSLGQGTTGELFF. CDR3 DNA: TGTGCCAGCAGCTTAGGGCAGGGTACGACCGGGGAGCTGTTTTTT.

The table lists this clonotype with many counts. The chain joins TRBV15 to TRBJ2-5, with 10 positions matching TRBD1. This CDR3 contains 16 residues. CDR1 and CDR2 (germline): LNHNV, YYDKDF (reference sequence). V shed 0 bases, J shed 5 bases, and the junction held 6 bases outside the gene matches. CDR3 region: CATSRDGTGVWETQYF. CDR3 in DNA: TGTGCCACCAGCAGAGATGGGACAGGGGTATGGGAGACCCAGTACTTC.

This sequence joins TRBV15 and TRBJ2-1, with D tentatively TRBD1 (6 bases). The CDR3 length is 16 residues. Per germline, CDR1 LNHNV and CDR2 YYDKDF (reference sequence). The V end lost 3 bases, the J end lost 5 bases, and 17 bases lay between the germline ends. CDR3 sequence: CATSRVALTGDNEQFF. CDR3 DNA: TGTGCCACCAGCAGGGTTGCCTTGACAGGAGACAATGAGCAGTTCTTC. The whole variable domain, remainder taken from reference TRBV15 and TRBJ2-1, is DAMVIQNPRYQVTQFGKPVTLSCSQTLNHNVMYWYQQKSSQAPKLLFHYYDKDFNNEADTPDNFQSRRPNTSFCFLDIRSPGLGDTAMYLCATSRVALTGDNEQFFGPGTRLTVL.

V gene TRBV7-9 combines with J gene TRBJ2-3, with D possibly TRBD2 on 6 matching bases. CDR3 length: 12 residues. Trimming left V 3 bases short and J 8 bases short, with 9 bases between. Germline CDR1 reads SEHNR; CDR2 reads FQNEAQ (reference sequence). CDR3 loop: CASSLDYSTQYF. In nucleotides, the CDR3 is TGTGCCAGCAGCTTGGACTACAGTACGCAGTATTTT.

The chain links TRBV29-1 to TRBJ2-5, with TRBD1 matching over 7 bases. The CDR3 contains 14 residues. The trim removed 1 base at V and 0 bases at J, leaving 2 bases unmatched. Germline CDR1 is SQVTM and CDR2 is ANQGSEA. For the CDR3, the DNA is TGCAGCGTTGAAGGGGGACAGAACCAAGAGACCCAGTACTTC. Translated: CSVEGGQNQETQYF.

This clonotype has just a few counts. This sequence joins TRBV27 and TRBJ2-3; 9 positions match TRBD1. This CDR3 contains 14 residues. Per germline, CDR1 MNHEY and CDR2 SMNVEV (reference sequence). Trimming removed 6 bases from V and 8 bases from J; junction bases left unmatched: 9. This chain's CDR3 is CASSAGQGIGTQYF. In DNA form, the CDR3 reads TGTGCCAGCAGCGCTGGACAGGGGATTGGTACGCAGTATTTT.